The 30 T cell receptor beta chains below come from one sample, sequenced in a study of shared clonotypes between healthy human individuals. Using immunoSEQ multiplex PCR, the repertoire was profiled, and TCRdb retains in-frame clones only, with some absent. The profile covers about a million clones, with approximately 75% appearing a single time and 0.89% taken by the ten largest. The specimen sequenced was memory CD4+ T cells from PBMCs. Documented subset: CD45RA-negative fraction. These receptors were obtained from a man between 18 and 29 years old in good health. Some clones in this sample may be carry-over from other donors' samples.

V is TRBV11-2 and J is TRBJ2-2, with D maybe TRBD1 (5 bases). V gave up 0 bases and J gave up 4 bases, with 9 bases separating them. The CDR3 length is 15 residues. Looked up from germline, CDR1 is SGHAT and CDR2 is FQNNGV. The CDR3 loop is CASSLDLGRTGELFF. The CDR3 bases are TGTGCCAGCAGCTTAGATCTGGGGCGCACCGGGGAGCTGTTTTTT.

This chain uses TRBV7-6 with TRBJ2-1; 15 nucleotides line up with TRBD2. There are 17 residues in the CDR3. CDR1 and CDR2 from the germline V gene are SGHVS and FNYEAQ. The V segment lost 5 bases and the J segment 5 bases; nucleotides outside the gene matches: 7. The CDR3 here is CASSPWTSGGENNEQFF. In nucleotides, the CDR3 is TGTGCCAGCAGCCCCTGGACTAGCGGGGGGGAAAACAATGAGCAGTTCTTC.

This clone was seen many times. DNA of the CDR3: TGTGCCAGCAGCCCGCCGACAGGGGGCAAAAAGGGCTACACCTTC. Encoded protein: CASSPPTGGKKGYTF. The chain recombines TRBV7-9 with TRBJ1-2; TRBD1 matches at 10 bases. The V segment lost 5 bases and the J segment 8 bases; nucleotides outside the gene matches: 11. Looked up from germline, CDR1 is SEHNR and CDR2 is FQNEAQ (reference sequence). The CDR3 loop spans 15 amino acids. The variable domain in full, completed from reference TRBV7-9 and TRBJ1-2, reads DTGVSQNPRHKITKRGQNVTFRCDPISEHNRLYWYRQTLGQGPEFLTYFQNEAQLEKSRLLSDRFSAERPKGSFSTLEIQRTEQGDSAMYLCASSPPTGGKKGYTFGSGTRLTVV.

This clone was recorded a few times. Other nucleotide sequences in the sample specify the same CDR3. This chain connects TRBV7-6 to TRBJ2-3; a weak D match, TRBD1 (5 bases). The CDR3 length is 12 residues. V dropped 5 bases and J dropped 5 bases, with 8 bases sitting between them. CDR1 is SGHVS and CDR2 is FNYEAQ in the germline V gene. CDR3 DNA sequence: TGTGCCAGCAGCCTCGACAGAGATACGCAGTATTTT. Translating it yields CASSLDRDTQYF.

The rearrangement uses TRBV27 and TRBJ2-7; no reliable D call. The CDR3 spans 15 residues. The V end was cut by 5 bases, the J end by 5 bases, with 19 bases between. The germline V gene encodes CDR1 MNHEY and CDR2 SMNVEV (reference sequence). Here the CDR3 DNA reads TGTGCCAGCAGTCCCCTCTCGTTGGGCACCCACGAGCAGTACTTC. It is translated as CASSPLSLGTHEQYF.

The table lists this clone with a few counts. This chain joins TRBV10-3 and TRBJ1-3; D gene unclear. The CDR3 consists of 16 residues. The germline gives CDR1 ENHRY, CDR2 SYGVKD. Trimming cost V 5 bases and J 7 bases, with 21 bases left between them. The CDR3 loop is CAISYSGPGSGNTIYF. The CDR3 coding sequence is TGTGCCATCAGTTATTCAGGACCGGGCTCGGGGAACACCATATATTTT.

This clone was seen a single time. The chain joins TRBV5-1 to TRBJ2-7; 8 bases line up with TRBD2. Looked up from germline, CDR1 is SGHRS and CDR2 is YFSETQ. The CDR3 loop spans 21 amino acids. J gave up 2 bases and V 1 base, and 23 bases lay outside the gene matches. The CDR3 DNA reads TGCGCCAGCAGCTTGAGGCCTGCGGATCAGCGATTAGCGGGAACGGCCTACGAGCAGTACTTC. Translated, it gives CASSLRPADQRLAGTAYEQYF.

The chain carries TRBV6-6 and TRBJ1-2; D remains unclear. Germline lookup yields CDR1 MNHNY and CDR2 SVGAGI (reference sequence). Trimming stripped 6 bases from V and 8 bases from J, with 16 bases between. There are 13 residues in the CDR3. CDR3 sequence (DNA): TGTGCCAGCAGCACGGGAATCATCGGGGGCTACACCTTC. It yields the protein CASSTGIIGGYTF.

This clone has a single count. The DNA of the CDR3 is TGCGCCAGCAGCCGGGACATCGATAGCGGGGAGCTGTTTTTT. Translated, it gives CASSRDIDSGELFF. The J gene is TRBJ2-2, the V gene TRBV5-1, with D possibly matching TRBD1 (6 bases). Trimming cost V 4 bases and J 7 bases, with 14 bases left between them. Germline V lookup: CDR1 SGHRS, CDR2 YFSETQ. This CDR3 comprises 14 residues.

The rearrangement links TRBV15 to TRBJ1-5; D unresolved. This CDR3 contains 12 residues. Germline V gene sequence: CDR1 LNHNV, CDR2 YYDKDF (reference sequence). Trimming pared 7 bases from V and 9 bases from J, leaving 13 bases between. In DNA form, the CDR3 reads TGTGCCACCAAATCTGAATGGGGGCCCCAGCATTTT. Amino acids: CATKSEWGPQHF.

The CDR3 region has the DNA TGCGCCAGCAGCTTGTCGGTACAGGGCCTCAATGAAAAACTGTTTTTT. Translating gives CASSLSVQGLNEKLFF. The rearrangement uses TRBV5-1 and TRBJ1-4, with D maybe TRBD1 (6 bases). The CDR3 totals 16 residues. CDR1 and CDR2 from the germline V gene are SGHRS and YFSETQ. Trimming pared 1 base from V and 5 bases from J, leaving 15 bases between.

This chain connects TRBV5-1 to TRBJ2-7; 9 nucleotides line up with TRBD1. In germline, CDR1 is SGHRS, CDR2 YFSETQ. Trimming removed 6 bases from V and 0 bases from J; junction bases left unmatched: 4. This CDR3 has 14 residues. CDR3 amino acids: CASTRQGGSYEQYF. The CDR3 DNA is TGCGCCAGCACCCGACAGGGGGGCTCCTACGAGCAGTACTTC.

This chain links TRBV2 with TRBJ1-5; tentative D call: TRBD1 (5 bases). CDR3 size: 15 residues. The germline gives CDR1 SNHLY, CDR2 FYNNEI. Trimming shortened V by 5 bases and J by 0 bases, and 11 bases separated the two germline ends. CDR3 nucleotide sequence: TGTGCCAGCAGTCAGGGTCGGGTTAGCAATCAGCCCCAGCATTTT. Translating it yields CASSQGRVSNQPQHF.

This clone was detected ten times or more. This chain links TRBV7-8 with TRBJ1-5; 7 nucleotides align to TRBD1. The CDR3 runs 16 residues. V lost 4 bases, J lost 4 bases, and 10 bases stayed unmatched. Germline CDR1 reads SGHVS; CDR2 reads FQNEAQ. The CDR3 here is CASSSKEGQLNQPQHF. The CDR3 coding sequence is TGTGCCAGCAGCTCAAAAGAGGGACAGCTAAATCAGCCCCAGCATTTT.

This chain uses TRBV5-1 with TRBJ2-6, with D possibly called TRBD1 or TRBD2 (5 bases each). Germline-derived CDR1 and CDR2 are SGHRS and YFSETQ. The CDR3 covers 16 residues. Trimming removed 1 base at V and 2 bases at J, with 10 bases between. CDR3 nucleotides: TGCGCCAGCAGCTTGATGGGGACGGCTGGGGCCAACGTCCTGACTTTC. Translation gives CASSLMGTAGANVLTF.

V is TRBV28 and J is TRBJ2-7; D remains unclear. V was trimmed by 6 bases and J by 2 bases, leaving 14 bases between them. The CDR3 runs to 14 residues. Germline V CDR1 and CDR2: MDHEN, SYDVKM. CDR3 bases: TGTGCCAGCAGCCGTGGCGGTACCCCCTACGAGCAGTACTTC. It translates to CASSRGGTPYEQYF.

This clone was detected only a few times. The chain couples TRBV9 to TRBJ2-3, with TRBD2 matching 7 bases. The germline gives CDR1 SGDLS, CDR2 YYNGEE. Trimming took 0 bases from V and 4 from J; bases not matched to a gene: 11. This CDR3 has 17 residues. CDR3 bases: TGTGCCAGCAGCGTAGGGGAGGGCCCCGGGATTCCAGATACGCAGTATTTT. It specifies CASSVGEGPGIPDTQYF. Drawing the rest from reference TRBV9 and TRBJ2-3, the complete variable domain is DSGVTQTPKHLITATGQRVTLRCSPRSGDLSVYWYQQSLDQGLQFLIQYYNGEERAKGNILERFSAQQFPDLHSELNLSSLELGDSALYFCASSVGEGPGIPDTQYFGPGTRLTVL.

This chain links TRBV2 with TRBJ2-2; a weak D match, TRBD1 (6 bases). Germline V lookup: CDR1 SNHLY, CDR2 FYNNEI. This CDR3 spans 14 amino acids. With 10 bases removed from V and 3 bases from J, the gap between germline ends came to 15 bases. CDR3 DNA: TGTGCCATCGAGGACAGAGGCCACACCGGGGAGCTGTTTTTT. Translating gives CAIEDRGHTGELFF.

The chain recombines TRBV5-4 with TRBJ2-1; D remains ambiguous. The length of the CDR3 is 16 residues. Germline V lookup: CDR1 SGHNT, CDR2 YYREEE (reference sequence). With 3 bases removed from V and 15 bases from J, the gap between germline ends came to 28 bases. The CDR3 loop reads CASSSEPSRIVMSMFF. The CDR3 nucleotides read TGTGCCAGCAGCTCCGAACCCTCCCGGATTGTAATGAGCATGTTCTTC.

The chain couples TRBV18 to TRBJ2-5; D unclear. The CDR3 totals 11 residues. The germline V gene has CDR1 KGHSH and CDR2 LQKENI. The V gene lost 3 bases and the J gene lost 7 bases, with 6 bases spanning the gap. CDR3 sequence reads: CASSPTRTQYF. In DNA, the CDR3 is TGTGCCAGCTCACCTACTCGGACCCAGTACTTC.

The chain carries TRBV7-9 and TRBJ2-1, with D hard to call. Trimming took off 4 bases at V and 0 bases at J, with 13 bases between the two ends. This CDR3 region has 16 residues. CDR1 is SEHNR and CDR2 is FQNEAQ in the germline V gene (reference sequence). The CDR3 loop is CASSSRTVSSYNEQFF. CDR3 nucleotides: TGTGCCAGCAGCTCGCGGACCGTCAGCTCCTACAATGAGCAGTTCTTC.

With respect to this clone: The same CDR3 arises from other DNA sequences in this sample as well. This chain connects TRBV2 to TRBJ1-5; TRBD1 aligns across 7 bases. The length of the CDR3 is 14 residues. Germline V lookup: CDR1 SNHLY, CDR2 FYNNEI. V was clipped by 3 bases and J by 1 base; unmatched bases: 0. CDR3 loop: CASSETGSNQPQHF. DNA for the CDR3: TGTGCCAGCAGTGAGACAGGGAGCAATCAGCCCCAGCATTTT.

The chain employs TRBV7-2 and TRBJ2-3; no firm D call. Deletions cut 3 bases from V and 2 bases from J, with 6 bases between. Looked up from germline, CDR1 is SGHTA and CDR2 is FQGNSA. The CDR3 covers 13 residues. CDR3 DNA sequence: TGTGCCAGCAGCTTTTCCAACACAGATACGCAGTATTTT. Its translation: CASSFSNTDTQYF.

This chain uses TRBV6-1 with TRBJ2-1, with 13 bases matching TRBD2. The CDR3 is 15 amino acids. The germline V gene encodes CDR1 MNHNS and CDR2 SASEGT. The V and J ends lost 5 bases and 9 bases, in that order; junction bases with no gene match: 7. The CDR3 nucleotides read TGTGCCAGCAGTAGACTAGCGGGAGGTTTTTTTGAGCAGTTCTTC. It translates to CASSRLAGGFFEQFF.

The rearrangement links TRBV5-1 to TRBJ2-5; 9 bases are shared with TRBD2. The CDR3 has 16 amino acids. The ends lost 4 bases at V and 4 bases at J; junction bases unmatched: 11. Germline CDR1 SGHRS, CDR2 YFSETQ. CDR3 bases: TGCGCCAGCAGCGTTGGGGTTGCGGGAGGGTCAGAGACCCAGTACTTC. This codes for CASSVGVAGGSETQYF.

V usage is TRBV6-5 and J usage is TRBJ1-4; the D is unclear. The germline V and J ends were trimmed by 0 bases and 4 bases, with 9 bases remaining between them. Germline V gene lookup returns CDR1 MNHEY and CDR2 SVGAGI. The CDR3 covers 15 residues. The CDR3 reads CASSYSTRGNEKLFF. Here the CDR3 DNA reads TGTGCCAGCAGTTACTCTACCCGGGGTAATGAAAAACTGTTTTTT.

Ten or more counts support this clone. The genes are TRBV30 and TRBJ1-6, with TRBD1 identical over 8 bases. The V gene end was trimmed by 1 base and the J gene end by 11 bases; junction bases not matched to a gene: 4. CDR1 GTSNPN and CDR2 SVGIG come from the germline V gene (reference sequence). This CDR3 is built from 13 residues. CDR3 amino acids: CAWSGQGRTPLHF. Written as DNA, the CDR3 is TGTGCCTGGAGTGGACAGGGGAGAACACCCCTCCACTTT.

The V gene is TRBV5-1, the J gene TRBJ2-7, with 8 bases lining up with TRBD2. Per the germline V gene, CDR1 is SGHRS and CDR2 is YFSETQ. Trimming took 2 bases from V and 2 from J; bases not matched to a gene: 6. CDR3 length: 15 residues. The DNA of the CDR3 is TGCGCCAGCAGCTTTAGCGGGACCTACCCCTACGAGCAGTACTTC. The encoded protein is CASSFSGTYPYEQYF.

Remarks on this clone: This may be a read error: a much more frequent sequence differs by one nucleotide. The sample contains more than one DNA sequence encoding this CDR3. V usage is TRBV28 and J usage is TRBJ2-6; the D is unclear. Per germline, CDR1 MDHEN and CDR2 SYDVKM. The CDR3 runs 13 residues. V was pared by 3 bases and J by 1 base, with 1 base between. Here the CDR3 reads CASSLSGANVLTF. CDR3 nucleotides: TGTGCCAGCAGTTTGTCTGGGGCCAACGTCCTGACTTTC.

The table lists this clone with a count of one. J is TRBJ1-2 and V is TRBV7-2, with 12 bases that match TRBD1. Looked up from germline, CDR1 is SGHTA and CDR2 is FQGNSA. Unmatched junction bases numbered 14, after V lost 4 bases and J lost 8 bases. The CDR3 length is 17 residues. Here the CDR3 DNA reads TGTGCCAGCAGCTCCTGGCCACCGGGACAGGGGGCAGGGGGCTACACCTTC. Protein sequence: CASSSWPPGQGAGGYTF.